This passage covers 9 T cell receptor beta chains from one sample sequenced in a study of CD8 T cells in ankylosing spondylitis. TCRdb reanalysed the 5' RACE reads using MiXCR and keeps one entry per CDR3 protein. The table has 100,000 to 150,000 distinct CDR3 sequences, approximately 6.8% seen once. The sequenced sample was blood, either unsorted or a sorted T cell fraction (not recorded which). These receptors were taken from a male donor with ankylosing spondylitis or in good health (not recorded which).

This clonotype was found many times. The genes are TRBV5-1 and TRBJ2-7; 9 bases are shared with TRBD1. CDR3 size: 12 residues. From germline, CDR1 is SGHRS and CDR2 YFSETQ. Trimming cost V 5 bases and J 9 bases; bases outside gene matches: 6. The CDR3 region is CASSSPGQGQYF. Here the CDR3 DNA reads TGCGCCAGCAGTTCGCCGGGACAGGGGCAGTACTTC.

CDR3 region: CASSPGPRGGERDTQYF. The DNA of the CDR3 is TGTGCCAGCAGCCCCGGGCCTCGCGGGGGGGAGAGAGATACGCAGTATTTT. The chain combines TRBV4-2 with TRBJ2-3, with 9 bases fitting TRBD2. The CDR3 runs to 17 residues. Germline trimming cut 4 bases from V and 5 bases from J; bases unmatched to any gene: 13. CDR1 and CDR2 (germline): LGHNA, YNFKEQ.

This clonotype has at least ten counts. V usage is TRBV29-1 and J usage is TRBJ2-1; 9 nucleotides line up with TRBD2. J lost 0 bases, V lost 4 bases, and 13 bases had no gene match. CDR3 length: 18 amino acids. Germline V CDR1 and CDR2: SQVTM, ANQGSEA. CDR3 protein: CSVVHGGTSRSSYNEQFF. In nucleotides, the CDR3 is TGCAGCGTTGTCCATGGGGGGACTAGCCGTAGCTCCTACAATGAGCAGTTCTTC.

This chain joins TRBV10-3 and TRBJ2-1; 8 bases are shared with TRBD1. The CDR3 loop spans 14 amino acids. Germline lookup yields CDR1 ENHRY and CDR2 SYGVKD. J was trimmed by 7 bases and V by 4 bases; bases with no gene match: 6. The CDR3 here is CAISGDRGGNEQFF. The CDR3 DNA sequence: TGTGCCATCAGTGGAGACAGGGGTGGTAATGAGCAGTTCTTC.

This clonotype came up many times. The V gene is TRBV20-1, the J gene TRBJ2-5, with TRBD1 as a possible D gene (6 bases). CDR1 is DFQATT, CDR2 SNEGSKA, per germline (reference sequence). V was shortened by 5 bases and J by 6 bases, with 19 bases between the two germline ends. The CDR3 sequence is 14 residues long. This CDR3 reads CSAPLNYRVQTQYF. The CDR3 region has the DNA TGCAGTGCTCCCTTAAATTACAGGGTTCAGACCCAGTACTTC.

The table lists this clonotype with many counts. The chain is built from TRBV19 and TRBJ2-7; 7 nucleotides align to TRBD2. The CDR3 contains 15 residues. Germline lookup yields CDR1 LNHDA and CDR2 SQIVND (reference sequence). The V segment lost 5 bases and the J segment 0 bases; nucleotides outside the gene matches: 7. The CDR3 DNA sequence: TGTGCCAGTAGTCCCCGTAGCGGGTACTCCTACGAGCAGTACTTC. Translation: CASSPRSGYSYEQYF. The complete variable domain, with remaining parts taken from reference TRBV19 and TRBJ2-7, reads DGGITQSPKYLFRKEGQNVTLSCEQNLNHDAMYWYRQDPGQGLRLIYYSQIVNDFQKGDIAEGYSVSREKKESFPLTVTSAQKNPTAFYLCASSPRSGYSYEQYFGPGTRLTVT.

The table lists this clonotype with many counts. This chain connects TRBV5-1 to TRBJ1-3, with D uncertain. The CDR3 is made up of 15 amino acids. The V end lost 0 bases, the J end lost 0 bases, and 7 bases lay between the germline ends. CDR1 and CDR2 (germline): SGHRS, YFSETQ. CDR3 residues: CASSLEGGSGNTIYF. CDR3 nucleotides: TGCGCCAGCAGCTTGGAGGGAGGCTCTGGAAACACCATATATTTT.

As concerns this clonotype: Being one base from a much bigger clone, this may be a read error. The chain is built from TRBV20-1 and TRBJ1-5, with 8 bases fitting TRBD1. This CDR3 is 16 amino acids long. Germline CDR1 and CDR2: DFQATT and SNEGSKA (reference sequence). CDR3: CSALHRGGYSNRPQHF. As DNA, the CDR3 is TGCAGTGCTTTACACAGGGGGGGGTATAGCAATCGGCCCCAGCATTTT.

In this sample, this clonotype turned up many times. The CDR3 DNA sequence: TGCAGTGCTAGAGGTAGCGGGGACAATGAGCAGTTCTTC. Amino acid sequence: CSARGSGDNEQFF. The chain has TRBV20-1 and TRBJ2-1; 8 positions agree with TRBD2. V lost 1 base and J lost 5; bases outside the gene matches: 1. The CDR3 runs to 13 residues. Germline lookup yields CDR1 DFQATT and CDR2 SNEGSKA (reference sequence).